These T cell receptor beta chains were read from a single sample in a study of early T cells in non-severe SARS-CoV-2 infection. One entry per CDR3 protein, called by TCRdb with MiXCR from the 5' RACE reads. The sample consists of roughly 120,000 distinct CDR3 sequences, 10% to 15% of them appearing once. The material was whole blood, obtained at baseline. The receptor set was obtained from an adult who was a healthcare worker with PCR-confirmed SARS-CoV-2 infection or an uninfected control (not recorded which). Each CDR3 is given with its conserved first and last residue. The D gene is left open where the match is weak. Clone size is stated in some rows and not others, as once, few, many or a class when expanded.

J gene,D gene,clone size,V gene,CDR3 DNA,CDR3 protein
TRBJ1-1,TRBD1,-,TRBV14,TGTGCCAGCAGCCAACAGGGGGGATGGACTGAAGCTTTCTTT,CASSQQGGWTEAFF
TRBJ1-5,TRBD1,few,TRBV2,TGTGCCAGCAGTGAATCTGGACAGGGCAATCAGCCCCAGCATTTT,CASSESGQGNQPQHF
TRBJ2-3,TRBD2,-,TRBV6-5,TGTGCCAGCAGTTACCAGCGGGGGGGTTTAGATACGCAGTATTTT,CASSYQRGGLDTQYF
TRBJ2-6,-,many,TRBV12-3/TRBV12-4,TGTGCCAGCAGTTTAGCGCTACAGCCTTACTCTGGGGCCAACGTCCTGACTTTC,CASSLALQPYSGANVLTF
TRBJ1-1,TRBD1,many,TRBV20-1,TGCAGTGCCCCTGGGACAGGGCTGGGCACTGAAGCTTTCTTT,CSAPGTGLGTEAFF
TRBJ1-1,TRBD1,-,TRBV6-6,TGTGCCAGCAGTAGTGGACAGGGGGACACTGAAGCTTTCTTT,CASSSGQGDTEAFF
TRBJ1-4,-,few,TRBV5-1,TGCGCCAGCAGCTGGATGGGGCAGAATGAAAAACTGTTTTTT,CASSWMGQNEKLFF
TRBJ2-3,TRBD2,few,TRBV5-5,TGTGCCAGCAGCTTGTCGACTAGCGGGGGACAGGATACGCAGTATTTT,CASSLSTSGGQDTQYF
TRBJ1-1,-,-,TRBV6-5,TGTGCCAGCAGTTATGGGCTGAGTAACACTGAAGCTTTCTTT,CASSYGLSNTEAFF
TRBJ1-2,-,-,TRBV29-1,TGCAGCGTTGCTGGGGGGCCGAACTATGGCTACACCTTC,CSVAGGPNYGYTF
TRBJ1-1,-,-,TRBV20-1,TGCAGTGCTAGGCGGGCGGCGAACACTGAAGCTTTCTTT,CSARRAANTEAFF
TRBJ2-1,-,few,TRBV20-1,TGCAGTGCTAAAACAGGGTACAATGAGCAGTTCTTC,CSAKTGYNEQFF
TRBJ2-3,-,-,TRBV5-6,TGTGCCAGCAGCTTGGCCAAAGGGTTCGGCACAGATACGCAGTATTTT,CASSLAKGFGTDTQYF
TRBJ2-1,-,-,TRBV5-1,TGCGCCAGCAGCTTGGCTCAGGGAACAGACAATGAGCAGTTCTTC,CASSLAQGTDNEQFF
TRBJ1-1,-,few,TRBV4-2,TGTGCCAGCAGCACGTACAGGGAAAACACTGAAGCTTTCTTT,CASSTYRENTEAFF
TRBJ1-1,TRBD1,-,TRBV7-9,TGTGCCAGCAGCCTACGGGACAGGGCGGGGGCTTTCTTT,CASSLRDRAGAFF
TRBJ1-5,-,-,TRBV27,TGTGCCAGCAGTTTAAGGTTCGGCATCAATCAGCCCCAGCATTTT,CASSLRFGINQPQHF
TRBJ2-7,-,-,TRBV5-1,TGCGCCAGCAGCTTGGACAGGGTCTCCTACGAGCAGTACTTC,CASSLDRVSYEQYF
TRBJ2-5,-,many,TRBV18,TGTGCCAGCTCACCACGTAAAGTATTCCCAGCAGAGACCCAGTACTTC,CASSPRKVFPAETQYF
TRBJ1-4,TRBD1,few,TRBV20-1,TGCAGTGCTAGGACAGGGGGAGAAAAACTGTTTTTT,CSARTGGEKLFF
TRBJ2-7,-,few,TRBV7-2,TGTGCCAGCAGCCCCGCTCCCTACGGCGAGCAGTACTTC,CASSPAPYGEQYF
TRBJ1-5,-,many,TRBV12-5,TGTGCTAGTGGTTTGGTAAATATTTCCGGGAACCCCAATCAGCCCCAGCATTTT,CASGLVNISGNPNQPQHF
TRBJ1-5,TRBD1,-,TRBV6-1,TGTGCCAGCAGTCCCGACAGGGGGCGAAACAATCAGCCCCAGCATTTT,CASSPDRGRNNQPQHF
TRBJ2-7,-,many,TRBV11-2,TGTGCCAGCAGTGTCCACGAGCAGTACTTC,CASSVHEQYF
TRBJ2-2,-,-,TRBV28,TGTGCCAGCAGTTTATTACTCGCCACCGGGGAGCTGTTTTTT,CASSLLLATGELFF
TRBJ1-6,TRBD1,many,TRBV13,TGTGCCAGCACCTTCGGGACAGGGATTAGTTCACCCCTCCACTTT,CASTFGTGISSPLHF
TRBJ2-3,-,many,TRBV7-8,TGTGCCAGCAGCTTGTTTATCACAGATACGCAGTATTTT,CASSLFITDTQYF
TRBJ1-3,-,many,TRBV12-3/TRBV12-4,TGTGCCAGCAGTTTTCAGGGCGCTGGAAACACCATATATTTT,CASSFQGAGNTIYF
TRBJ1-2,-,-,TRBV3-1,TGTGCCGGCAGCCCGGGAGGGGGGGACTATGGCTACACCTTC,CAGSPGGGDYGYTF
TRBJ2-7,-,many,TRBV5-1,TGCGCCAGTAGGGGTTCAGGGAACTACGAGCAGTACTTC,CASRGSGNYEQYF
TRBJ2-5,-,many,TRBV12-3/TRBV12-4,TGTGCCAGCAGTTTGAACAACCAAGAGACCCAGTACTTC,CASSLNNQETQYF
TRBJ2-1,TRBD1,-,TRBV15,TGTGCCACCAGCAGAGACGGACAGGGGGCCGATGAGCAGTTCTTC,CATSRDGQGADEQFF
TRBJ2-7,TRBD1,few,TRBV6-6,TGTGCCAGCAGTTGGGGAGGACAGGGCTCCTACGAGCAGTACTTC,CASSWGGQGSYEQYF
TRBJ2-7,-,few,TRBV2,TGTGCCAGCAGTGTGGGGGGCTACGAGCAGTACTTC,CASSVGGYEQYF
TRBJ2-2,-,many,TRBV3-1,TGTGCCAGCAGCTTTTTGGAATCCGGGGAGCTGTTTTTT,CASSFLESGELFF
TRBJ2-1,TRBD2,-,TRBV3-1,TGTGCCAGCAGCCAAGATATAGCGGGGGGGCGTGAGCAGTTCTTC,CASSQDIAGGREQFF
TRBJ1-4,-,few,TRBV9,TGTGCCAGCAGCGTAGCTACGTGGCAGGGAGACGAAAAACTGTTTTTT,CASSVATWQGDEKLFF
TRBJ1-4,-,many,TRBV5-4,TGTGCCAGCAGCTTGCGGTCAGGGGAGGAAAAACTGTTTTTT,CASSLRSGEEKLFF
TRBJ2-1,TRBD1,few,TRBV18,TGTGCCAGCTCACCCGGGACAGCCTACAATGAGCAGTTCTTC,CASSPGTAYNEQFF
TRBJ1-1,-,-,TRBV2,TGTGCCGGCAGTGGGCAAGTGAACACTGAAGCTTTCTTT,CAGSGQVNTEAFF
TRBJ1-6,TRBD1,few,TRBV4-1,TGCGCCAGCAGCCATAAGACAGGGTATAATTCACCCCTCCACTTT,CASSHKTGYNSPLHF
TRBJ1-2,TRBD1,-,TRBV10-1,TGCGCCAGCACTTGGACAGGGGACGACTATGGCTACACCTTC,CASTWTGDDYGYTF
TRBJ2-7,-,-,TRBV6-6,TGTGCCAGCAGTTACTCGAGTGCGGCCGAGCAGTACTTC,CASSYSSAAEQYF
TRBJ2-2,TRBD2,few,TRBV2,TGTGCCAGCAGTGGGACTAGAAACACCGGGGAGCTGTTTTTT,CASSGTRNTGELFF
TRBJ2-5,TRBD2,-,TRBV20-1,TGCAGTGCCCCCCGAGCGGGGGGGCAAGAGACCCAGTACTTC,CSAPRAGGQETQYF
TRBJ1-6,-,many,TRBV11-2,TGTGCCAGCAGCTTGGGGCAAGATAATTCACCCCTCCACTTT,CASSLGQDNSPLHF
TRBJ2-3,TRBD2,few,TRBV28,TGTGCCAGCACCCCGACGGGAGGGCGGGTTACAGATACGCAGTATTTT,CASTPTGGRVTDTQYF
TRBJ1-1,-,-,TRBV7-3,TGTGCCAGCAGCTTAACTGGGCAGATGAACACTGAAGCTTTCTTT,CASSLTGQMNTEAFF
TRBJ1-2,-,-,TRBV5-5,TGTGCCAGCAGCTTAACGACAGAAAACTATGGCTACACCTTC,CASSLTTENYGYTF
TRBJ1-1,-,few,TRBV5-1,TGCGCCAGCAGCTTGTGGGGGTACACTGAAGCTTTCTTT,CASSLWGYTEAFF
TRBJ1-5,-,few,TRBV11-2,TGTGCCAGCAGCTTAGGAAGGAGTAGCAATCAGCCCCAGCATTTT,CASSLGRSSNQPQHF
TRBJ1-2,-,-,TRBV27,TGTGCCAGCAGTTTGTCCTATGGCTACACCTTC,CASSLSYGYTF
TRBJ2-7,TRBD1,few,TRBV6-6,TGTGCCAGCAGCCCTAGACAGGGGGGCTACGAGCAGTACTTC,CASSPRQGGYEQYF
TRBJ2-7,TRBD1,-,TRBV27,TGTGCCAGCAGTCGAACAGGGGGCTTCGAGCAGTACTTC,CASSRTGGFEQYF